The clone carrying this T cell receptor beta chain was seen a single time. The target antigen is unknown. Treatment described: 10-day PBMC culture with coronavirus spike peptide pools or control peptides (ViraFEST assay). Each well received a few million PBMCs, cultured with around 10 IU/ml IL-2 and roughly 10 ug/ml peptide pools. The assay that was used to sequence DNA from cultured CD4+ T cells was the Oncomine TCR Beta short-read assay. TCRdb re-analysed the PCR reads in MiXCR, keeping a single row per CDR3 protein. The table includes 6,500 to 10,000 distinct CDR3 sequences, around 60% detected once. The data were obtained in a study of vaccination and CD4 T cells after COVID-19. With 3 bases clipped from V and 4 bases from J, the junction kept 17 bases outside the gene matches. Per the germline V gene, CDR1 is DFQATT and CDR2 is SNEGSKA (reference sequence). The CDR3 totals 17 residues.

The TCR was taken from a human donor with COVID-19. Sequencing used cultured CD4+ T cells from blood, obtained after SARS-CoV-2 vaccination. The chain links TRBV20-1 to TRBJ1-2; 7 bases are a match to TRBD1. The CDR3 is CSASPAGGQIVTYGYTF. CDR3 in DNA: TGCAGTGCTAGTCCCGCAGGGGGGCAAATAGTAACCTATGGCTACACCTTC.